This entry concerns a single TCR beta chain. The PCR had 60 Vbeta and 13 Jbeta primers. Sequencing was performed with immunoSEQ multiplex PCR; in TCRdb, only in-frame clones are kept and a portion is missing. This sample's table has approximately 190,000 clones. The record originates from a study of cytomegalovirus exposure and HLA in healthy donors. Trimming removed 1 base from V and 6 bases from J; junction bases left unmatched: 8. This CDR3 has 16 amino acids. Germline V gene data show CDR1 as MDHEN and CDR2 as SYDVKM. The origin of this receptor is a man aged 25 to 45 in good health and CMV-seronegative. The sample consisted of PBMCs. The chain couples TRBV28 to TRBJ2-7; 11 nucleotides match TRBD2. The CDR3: CASSLFASGRTSEQYF. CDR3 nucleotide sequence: TGTGCCAGCAGTTTATTCGCTAGCGGGAGGACAAGCGAGCAGTACTTC. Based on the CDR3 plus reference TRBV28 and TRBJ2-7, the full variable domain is DVKVTQSSRYLVKRTGEKVFLECVQDMDHENMFWYRQDPGLGLRLIYFSYDVKMKEKGDIPEGYSVSREKKERFSLILESASTNQTSMYLCASSLFASGRTSEQYFGPGTRLTVT.